This is a list of T cell receptor beta chains from one sample in a study of OX40 agonist ivuxolimab in advanced cancers. Data came from immunoSEQ multiplex PCR; TCRdb stores just in-frame clones and leaves some out. The table records about 62,000 clones, 79% of them present only once. This specimen consisted of CD4+ or CD8+ T cells sorted from blood, obtained in a trial of the OX40 agonist ivuxolimab. These receptors were taken from an adult with an advanced solid tumor such as melanoma, head and neck, liver or kidney cancer. CDR3s include the opening cysteine and the closing phenylalanine or tryptophan. Each record gives: CDR3 protein, CDR3 DNA, D gene, J gene, V gene, clone size. D genes are given only for firm matches. Clone size is stated in some rows and not others, as once, few, many or a class when expanded.

CDR3 protein: CAWSSDSFYEQYF
CDR3 DNA: TGTGCCTGGAGTTCAGACAGCTTTTACGAGCAGTACTTC
D gene: NA
J gene: TRBJ2-7
V gene: TRBV30
clone size: NA

CDR3 protein: CASSLNAYYGYTF
CDR3 DNA: TGTGCCAGCAGCTTAAATGCGTACTATGGCTACACCTTC
D gene: NA
J gene: TRBJ1-2
V gene: TRBV7-2
clone size: once

CDR3 protein: CASSVEGLLAGVYNEQFF
CDR3 DNA: TGTGCCAGCAGCGTAGAGGGATTACTAGCGGGAGTCTACAATGAGCAGTTCTTC
D gene: TRBD2
J gene: TRBJ2-1
V gene: TRBV9
clone size: NA

CDR3 protein: CSVEEDSYEQYF
CDR3 DNA: TGCAGCGTTGAAGAGGACAGCTACGAGCAGTACTTC
D gene: NA
J gene: TRBJ2-7
V gene: TRBV29-1
clone size: NA

CDR3 protein: CASSLIRDTEAFF
CDR3 DNA: TGTGCCAGCAGCTTAATCCGGGACACTGAAGCTTTCTTT
D gene: NA
J gene: TRBJ1-1
V gene: TRBV7-2
clone size: few

CDR3 protein: CASSLARGGGADTQYF
CDR3 DNA: TGCGCCAGCAGCTTGGCTAGGGGAGGTGGGGCAGATACGCAGTATTTT
D gene: NA
J gene: TRBJ2-3
V gene: TRBV5-1
clone size: NA

CDR3 protein: CASRPSGYSYNSPLHF
CDR3 DNA: TGTGCCAGCCGGCCCTCAGGGTACTCCTATAATTCACCCCTCCACTTT
D gene: NA
J gene: TRBJ1-6
V gene: TRBV28
clone size: NA

CDR3 protein: CASSEEVTRETQYF
CDR3 DNA: TGTGCCAGCAGTGAAGAAGTCACCAGGGAGACCCAGTACTTC
D gene: NA
J gene: TRBJ2-5
V gene: TRBV2
clone size: NA

CDR3 protein: CAISERREAFF
CDR3 DNA: TGTGCCATCAGTGAACGCCGGGAGGCTTTCTTT
D gene: NA
J gene: TRBJ1-1
V gene: TRBV10-3
clone size: NA

CDR3 protein: CASRTTGVGSEAFF
CDR3 DNA: TGTGCCAGCAGAACAACAGGGGTTGGTTCTGAAGCTTTCTTT
D gene: TRBD1
J gene: TRBJ1-1
V gene: TRBV6-6
clone size: NA

CDR3 protein: CASIPPSGGYTF
CDR3 DNA: TGTGCCAGTATACCCCCCTCCGGAGGCTACACCTTC
D gene: NA
J gene: TRBJ1-2
V gene: TRBV19
clone size: many

CDR3 protein: CASSPREAGSYEQYF
CDR3 DNA: TGTGCCAGCAGTCCCCGCGAGGCAGGGTCCTACGAGCAGTACTTC
D gene: NA
J gene: TRBJ2-7
V gene: TRBV27
clone size: NA

CDR3 protein: CASRSSTGGNGELFF
CDR3 DNA: TGCGCCAGCCGTAGTTCGACAGGGGGCAACGGGGAGCTGTTTTTT
D gene: TRBD1
J gene: TRBJ2-2
V gene: TRBV4-1
clone size: many

CDR3 protein: CASSIWHRGKATYEQYF
CDR3 DNA: TGTGCCAGTAGTATTTGGCATCGAGGAAAAGCTACCTACGAGCAGTACTTC
D gene: NA
J gene: TRBJ2-7
V gene: TRBV19
clone size: NA

CDR3 protein: CASRQEWMGNQPQHF
CDR3 DNA: TGTGCCAGTAGGCAGGAGTGGATGGGTAATCAGCCCCAGCATTTT
D gene: NA
J gene: TRBJ1-5
V gene: TRBV19
clone size: few

CDR3 protein: CAVRDRFLEQYF
CDR3 DNA: TGTGCCGTTCGGGACAGATTTCTCGAGCAGTACTTC
D gene: TRBD1
J gene: TRBJ2-7
V gene: TRBV6-1
clone size: few

CDR3 protein: CASSLGTSGLSTDTQYF
CDR3 DNA: TGTGCCAGTAGTCTCGGGACTAGCGGGCTTAGCACAGATACGCAGTATTTT
D gene: TRBD2
J gene: TRBJ2-3
V gene: TRBV19
clone size: NA

CDR3 protein: CASRPLALSSYEQYF
CDR3 DNA: TGTGCCAGCAGACCACTAGCCCTGAGCTCCTACGAGCAGTACTTC
D gene: NA
J gene: TRBJ2-7
V gene: TRBV6-6
clone size: NA

CDR3 protein: CASSIVAGTGILEQFF
CDR3 DNA: TGTGCCAGTAGTATAGTGGCCGGGACAGGGATTCTTGAGCAGTTCTTC
D gene: TRBD1
J gene: TRBJ2-1
V gene: TRBV19
clone size: few

CDR3 protein: CASSLKEGPFYGYTF
CDR3 DNA: TGTGCCAGCAGTTTAAAAGAGGGACCGTTCTATGGCTACACCTTC
D gene: NA
J gene: TRBJ1-2
V gene: TRBV27
clone size: medium-sized

CDR3 protein: CASKTILADQETQYF
CDR3 DNA: TGTGCCAGCAAAACCATACTAGCGGATCAAGAGACCCAGTACTTC
D gene: TRBD2
J gene: TRBJ2-5
V gene: TRBV28
clone size: NA

CDR3 protein: CSAGDYGYTF
CDR3 DNA: TGCAGCGCCGGGGACTATGGCTACACCTTC
D gene: NA
J gene: TRBJ1-2
V gene: TRBV29-1
clone size: few

CDR3 protein: CASSWTTPGNSPLHF
CDR3 DNA: TGTGCCAGCAGTTGGACAACTCCTGGTAATTCACCCCTCCACTTT
D gene: NA
J gene: TRBJ1-6
V gene: TRBV6-5
clone size: NA

CDR3 protein: CASSLGRGYEQYF
CDR3 DNA: TGTGCTAGCAGCTTAGGCAGGGGTTACGAGCAGTACTTC
D gene: NA
J gene: TRBJ2-7
V gene: TRBV7-7
clone size: NA

CDR3 protein: CASSPRASYEQYF
CDR3 DNA: TGTGCCAGCTCACCAAGAGCCTCCTACGAGCAGTACTTC
D gene: NA
J gene: TRBJ2-7
V gene: TRBV18
clone size: NA

CDR3 protein: CASSPSGTRGEQFF
CDR3 DNA: TGTGCCAGCAGCCCTAGCGGGACGCGCGGTGAGCAGTTCTTC
D gene: TRBD2
J gene: TRBJ2-1
V gene: TRBV11-3
clone size: NA

CDR3 protein: CASSVVMNTEAFF
CDR3 DNA: TGTGCCAGCAGTGTGGTCATGAACACTGAAGCTTTCTTT
D gene: NA
J gene: TRBJ1-1
V gene: TRBV4-2
clone size: NA

CDR3 protein: CASSLGTSGGGTQYF
CDR3 DNA: TGTGCCAGCAGTTTAGGGACTAGCGGGGGTGGGACCCAGTACTTC
D gene: TRBD2
J gene: TRBJ2-5
V gene: TRBV28
clone size: once

CDR3 protein: CASSTLASSYNEQFF
CDR3 DNA: TGCGCCAGCAGCACACTAGCTAGCTCCTACAATGAGCAGTTCTTC
D gene: NA
J gene: TRBJ2-1
V gene: TRBV4-3
clone size: NA

CDR3 protein: CASSAGGLFYGYTF
CDR3 DNA: TGTGCCAGCAGTGCGGGAGGACTTTTCTATGGCTACACCTTC
D gene: NA
J gene: TRBJ1-2
V gene: TRBV25-1
clone size: NA

CDR3 protein: CATSLGSRQETQYF
CDR3 DNA: TGTGCCACCAGCTTAGGGAGCCGACAAGAGACCCAGTACTTC
D gene: NA
J gene: TRBJ2-5
V gene: TRBV15
clone size: NA

CDR3 protein: CASSPEGIQETQYF
CDR3 DNA: TGTGCCAGCTCACCAGAGGGGATCCAAGAGACCCAGTACTTC
D gene: NA
J gene: TRBJ2-5
V gene: TRBV18
clone size: NA

CDR3 protein: CASSPIGGFSLWTEAFF
CDR3 DNA: TGTGCCAGCTCACCTATCGGGGGTTTCTCCTTGTGGACTGAAGCTTTCTTT
D gene: NA
J gene: TRBJ1-1
V gene: TRBV18
clone size: few

CDR3 protein: CASSWGPGADTQYF
CDR3 DNA: TGTGCCAGCAGCTGGGGCCCCGGCGCAGATACGCAGTATTTT
D gene: NA
J gene: TRBJ2-3
V gene: TRBV11-3
clone size: few

CDR3 protein: CAISEPGQKYYGYTF
CDR3 DNA: TGTGCCATCAGTGAACCGGGACAGAAATACTATGGCTACACCTTC
D gene: TRBD1
J gene: TRBJ1-2
V gene: TRBV10-3
clone size: NA

CDR3 protein: CASKKESSYNEQFF
CDR3 DNA: TGTGCCAGCAAAAAGGAAAGCTCCTACAATGAGCAGTTCTTC
D gene: NA
J gene: TRBJ2-1
V gene: TRBV6-4
clone size: NA

CDR3 protein: CASSYSGQGNEKLFF
CDR3 DNA: TGTGCCAGCAGCTATTCAGGGCAGGGTAATGAAAAACTGTTTTTT
D gene: NA
J gene: TRBJ1-4
V gene: TRBV5-6
clone size: NA

CDR3 protein: CASRDSPGEVGEAFF
CDR3 DNA: TGTGCCAGCAGGGATTCTCCAGGGGAGGTGGGTGAAGCTTTCTTT
D gene: NA
J gene: TRBJ1-1
V gene: TRBV7-3
clone size: NA

CDR3 protein: CASSQVTSGGLETQYF
CDR3 DNA: TGCGCCAGCAGCCAAGTTACTAGCGGGGGTCTAGAGACCCAGTACTTC
D gene: TRBD2
J gene: TRBJ2-5
V gene: TRBV4-1
clone size: NA

CDR3 protein: CASSFGQGTEAFF
CDR3 DNA: TGTGCCAGCAGTTTCGGTCAGGGGACTGAAGCTTTCTTT
D gene: NA
J gene: TRBJ1-1
V gene: TRBV28
clone size: NA

CDR3 protein: CASRPGGTNTGELFF
CDR3 DNA: TGTGCCAGCAGACCAGGGGGCACGAACACCGGGGAGCTGTTTTTT
D gene: TRBD1
J gene: TRBJ2-2
V gene: TRBV7-9
clone size: NA

CDR3 protein: CASSSTLNTEAFF
CDR3 DNA: TGTGCCAGCAGTTCGACCCTGAACACTGAAGCTTTCTTT
D gene: NA
J gene: TRBJ1-1
V gene: TRBV6-5
clone size: NA

CDR3 protein: CAWSVRYPWNTGELFF
CDR3 DNA: TGTGCCTGGAGTGTACGTTATCCATGGAACACCGGGGAGCTGTTTTTT
D gene: NA
J gene: TRBJ2-2
V gene: TRBV30
clone size: NA

CDR3 protein: CASTQQGPKNTEAFF
CDR3 DNA: TGTGCCAGCACACAACAGGGACCGAAGAACACTGAAGCTTTCTTT
D gene: NA
J gene: TRBJ1-1
V gene: TRBV6-5
clone size: NA